Below are 20 T cell receptor beta chains sequenced from a single sample in a study of lymphopenia after photon versus proton radiotherapy. Using immunoSEQ multiplex PCR, the repertoire was profiled, and TCRdb retains in-frame clones only, with some absent. This sample yields some 38,000 clones, of which approximately 90% are seen a single time; roughly 15% belongs to the top ten. Sequencing used peripheral blood, obtained from a patient treated with photon-based radiotherapy. The receptor source for this set is a man aged 55-75 years with cholangiocarcinoma.

The gene calls are TRBV28 and TRBJ2-5; D is unresolved. Germline V lookup: CDR1 MDHEN, CDR2 SYDVKM. This CDR3 contains 14 residues. V lost 2 bases to trimming and J lost 5 bases, with 12 bases between them. CDR3 sequence reads: CASSLRTAEETQYF. DNA of the CDR3: TGTGCCAGCAGTTTACGCACCGCGGAGGAGACCCAGTACTTC.

The gene calls are TRBV18 and TRBJ2-3; TRBD1 or TRBD2 may be the D gene (5 bases each). Looked up from germline, CDR1 is KGHSH and CDR2 is LQKENI. This CDR3 contains 17 residues. Trimming removed 2 bases from V and 2 bases from J, with 17 bases in between. The CDR3 DNA follows: TGTGCCAGCTCACCATTCAAGGGACGCAGCTACACAGATACGCAGTATTTT. The encoded protein is CASSPFKGRSYTDTQYF.

This chain joins TRBV5-4 and TRBJ1-1; D unclear. Germline CDR1 and CDR2: SGHNT and YYREEE (reference sequence). V was shortened by 0 bases and J by 1 base, with 10 bases between the two germline ends. The CDR3 is 15 residues long. The CDR3 here is CASSLGLWGNTEAFF. The DNA of the CDR3 is TGTGCCAGCAGCTTGGGTCTGTGGGGGAACACTGAAGCTTTCTTT.

The chain links TRBV6-6 to TRBJ2-2; D is unclear. CDR1 and CDR2 (germline): MNHNY, SVGAGI (reference sequence). V was cut by 0 bases and J by 5 bases, with 1 base left in between. This CDR3 region has 12 residues. The chain's CDR3 is CASSYSTGELFF. The CDR3, as DNA: TGTGCCAGCAGTTACTCGACCGGGGAGCTGTTTTTT.

This chain joins TRBV29-1 and TRBJ2-7, with 7 bases matching TRBD1. Looked up from germline, CDR1 is SQVTM and CDR2 is ANQGSEA. V lost 7 bases to trimming and J lost 0 bases; unmatched junction nucleotides: 6. The CDR3 extends over 13 amino acids. CDR3 sequence (DNA): TGCAGCGCGTTCGACAGGGACTCCTACGAGCAGTACTTC. Protein sequence: CSAFDRDSYEQYF.

This clone was observed a single time. The chain has TRBV5-1 and TRBJ2-7; D uncertain. The CDR3 runs 14 residues. The V gene's germline CDR1 is SGHRS and CDR2 YFSETQ. Trimming removed 0 bases from V and 3 bases from J, with 10 bases in between. The DNA of the CDR3 is TGCGCCAGCAGCTTGGGGTCAGCAGTCTACGAGCAGTACTTC. Its protein is CASSLGSAVYEQYF.

V and J are TRBV28 and TRBJ2-6; D might be TRBD1 (6 bases). The CDR3 runs to 15 residues. V shed 7 bases and J shed 3 bases, with 13 bases lying between them. Germline CDR1 and CDR2: MDHEN and SYDVKM. The chain's CDR3 is CASTSDSGGANVLTF. The CDR3 DNA sequence: TGTGCCAGCACCTCGGACAGTGGTGGGGCCAACGTCCTGACTTTC.

This sequence joins TRBV19 and TRBJ2-6; the D is unclear. Germline-derived CDR1 and CDR2 are LNHDA and SQIVND (reference sequence). The CDR3 is 18 residues long. The V and J ends lost 5 bases and 5 bases respectively, with 22 bases between them. The CDR3 coding sequence is TGTGCCAGTAGTGCGTGGCTGACAAAACAAAGTCGGGCCAACGTCCTGACTTTC. Translated, it gives CASSAWLTKQSRANVLTF.

The V gene is TRBV6-1, the J gene TRBJ1-3, with 9 bases matching TRBD1. The V gene end was trimmed by 8 bases and the J gene end by 1 base; junction bases not matched to a gene: 3. The V gene's germline CDR1 is MNHNS and CDR2 SASEGT. CDR3 length equals 14 residues. CDR3 protein: CASGQGMSGNTIYF. CDR3 DNA sequence: TGTGCCAGCGGACAGGGGATGTCTGGAAACACCATATATTTT.

V is TRBV19 and J is TRBJ1-4, with D perhaps matching TRBD1 (6 bases). Between the trimmed V and J ends, which lost 3 bases and 10 bases, there was a span of 9 bases. The CDR3 runs to 12 residues. The germline V gene has CDR1 LNHDA and CDR2 SQIVND (reference sequence). CDR3: CASSMGAGKLFF. In DNA form, the CDR3 reads TGTGCCAGTAGTATGGGGGCAGGAAAACTGTTTTTT.

The chain links TRBV5-4 to TRBJ1-2, with 8 bases matching TRBD1. V lost 4 bases, J lost 8 bases, and 10 bases stayed unmatched. The CDR3 loop spans 14 amino acids. Germline V CDR1 and CDR2: SGHNT, YYREEE (reference sequence). DNA for the CDR3: TGTGCCAGCAGCCAGGACAGGGTGAGCGGGGGCTACACCTTC. Translating gives CASSQDRVSGGYTF.

This sequence joins TRBV18 and TRBJ2-5; TRBD1 matches 9 bases. V dropped 3 bases and J dropped 5; count of bases not matched to a gene: 10. From germline, CDR1 is KGHSH and CDR2 LQKENI. This CDR3 contains 16 residues. The CDR3 DNA reads as TGTGCCAGCTCACCCCGTCCCGGGACAGGGCAGGAGACCCAGTACTTC. This translates into CASSPRPGTGQETQYF. Variable domain in full (rest from reference TRBV18 and TRBJ2-5): NAGVMQNPRHLVRRRGQEARLRCSPMKGHSHVYWYRQLPEEGLKFMVYLQKENIIDESGMPKERFSAEFPKEGPSILRIQQVVRGDSAAYFCASSPRPGTGQETQYFGPGTRLLVL.

The genes are TRBV11-3 and TRBJ1-1; unclear D gene. The CDR3 consists of 15 residues. The V gene's germline CDR1 is SGHNT and CDR2 YENEEA. With 5 bases removed from V and 1 base from J, the gap between germline ends came to 14 bases. The CDR3 bases are TGTGCCAGCAGCCAAGAAGGGCTCCAGAACACTGAAGCTTTCTTT. It specifies CASSQEGLQNTEAFF.

This sequence joins TRBV4-1 and TRBJ2-3, with D possibly being TRBD2 (5 bases). CDR1 is MGHRA, CDR2 YSYEKL, per germline. Between the trimmed V and J ends, which lost 1 base and 2 bases, there was a span of 16 bases. This CDR3 comprises 17 residues. CDR3 sequence: CASSQVVQLEYTDTQYF. DNA of the CDR3: TGCGCCAGCAGCCAAGTCGTTCAACTAGAATACACAGATACGCAGTATTTT.

CDR3 protein: CASSPRPGESLKTQYF. The CDR3 DNA follows: TGTGCCAGCTCACCACGGCCAGGGGAATCGTTGAAGACCCAGTACTTC. The chain uses TRBV18 and TRBJ2-5, with D tentatively TRBD1 (6 bases). Trimming stripped 1 base from V and 6 bases from J, with 18 bases between. Germline assignment: CDR1 KGHSH and CDR2 LQKENI. This CDR3 has 16 amino acids.

The V and J genes are TRBV7-3 and TRBJ2-2, with D uncertain. The length of the CDR3 is 13 residues. Trimming took off 2 bases at V and 2 bases at J, with 3 bases between the two ends. In germline, CDR1 is SGHTA, CDR2 FQGTGA. CDR3 in DNA: TGTGCCAGCAGCTTACGTAACACCGGGGAGCTGTTTTTT. It translates to CASSLRNTGELFF.

This chain uses TRBV18 with TRBJ1-1; 8 bases fit TRBD1. The germline V gene encodes CDR1 KGHSH and CDR2 LQKENI. The CDR3 totals 12 residues. Trimming took 2 bases from V and 10 from J; bases not matched to a gene: 3. The CDR3 spells CASSPGGQAAFF. Written as DNA, the CDR3 is TGTGCCAGCTCACCAGGGGGACAGGCAGCTTTCTTT.

The chain has TRBV2 and TRBJ2-7; 16 positions match TRBD2. The CDR3 sequence is 16 residues long. In germline, CDR1 is SNHLY, CDR2 FYNNEI. The ends lost 5 bases at V and 5 bases at J; junction bases unmatched: 6. The CDR3 region is CASSPGTSGGAHEQYF. The CDR3 DNA sequence: TGTGCCAGCAGTCCCGGGACTAGCGGGGGGGCCCACGAGCAGTACTTC.

CDR3 sequence reads: CASSGWTSGSVEQFF. Here the CDR3 DNA reads TGTGCCAGCAGCGGCTGGACTAGCGGGAGCGTTGAGCAGTTCTTC. The J gene is TRBJ2-1, the V gene TRBV9, with TRBD2 matching over 13 bases. This CDR3 has 15 residues. In germline, CDR1 is SGDLS, CDR2 YYNGEE. Unmatched junction bases numbered 6, after V lost 3 bases and J lost 9 bases. The variable domain in full, completed from reference TRBV9 and TRBJ2-1, reads DSGVTQTPKHLITATGQRVTLRCSPRSGDLSVYWYQQSLDQGLQFLIQYYNGEERAKGNILERFSAQQFPDLHSELNLSSLELGDSALYFCASSGWTSGSVEQFFGPGTRLTVL.

This clone was picked up a small number of times. An end of the junction differs from the germline gene, which may be a read error. V and J are TRBV6-5 and TRBJ2-7; 8 bases agree with TRBD1. This CDR3 is 12 amino acids long. CDR1 and CDR2 from the germline V gene are MNHEY and SVGAGI. CDR3 sequence: CASSYRQGTTVF. In nucleotides, the CDR3 is TGTGCCAGCAGTTACAGACAGGGGACCACGGTGTTC.